The clone carrying this T cell receptor (beta chain) was seen a single time. These data belong to a study of T cell changes during pregnancy in multiple sclerosis. Germline V CDR1 and CDR2: SGHRS, YFSETQ. The J segment lost 1 base and the V segment lost 2 bases, leaving 3 bases of the junction unmatched. This CDR3 is 16 amino acids long. Clones were read by immunoSEQ multiplex PCR, and TCRdb kept only the in-frame ones, dropping some. The data hold 100,000 or so clones, with about 91% observed a single time. The rearrangement links TRBV5-1 to TRBJ2-2, with 9 nucleotides matching TRBD2. Material: peripheral blood, obtained in the second trimester of pregnancy. The sequence was collected from a female donor with multiple sclerosis, enrolled in a pregnancy study. The CDR3 region is CASSFSGSWNTGELFF. DNA of the CDR3: TGCGCCAGCAGCTTTAGCGGGAGTTGGAACACCGGGGAGCTGTTTTTT.